This T cell receptor beta chain came from a study of blood T cell repertoires in COVID-19. Study overall: COVID-19 samples collected from the United States, Italy and Spain covered acute and convalescent phases. T cells, B-cell-depleted T cells, or PBMCs supplied cDNA or gDNA.

Germline V gene data show CDR1 as MNHEY and CDR2 as SVGAGI. Trimming took 6 bases from V and 5 from J, leaving 17 bases between them. The CDR3 has 14 residues. Original processing notes: Amplification from reference gene primers served as the basis for estimated nucleated cell counts. Profiled with immunoSEQ multiplex PCR; TCRdb holds only in-frame clones, not every one. V and J calls and clone size are copied from that table; D and trimming were computed from the DNA. This repertoire shows some 270,000 clones, roughly nine tenths found once; its top ten account for about 8.6%. This receptor was obtained from a man in his forties with active or convalescent COVID-19. This chain uses TRBV6-5 with TRBJ2-7; D is undetermined. The specimen was peripheral blood. CDR3 sequence reads: CASRIQVSLHEQYF. Here the CDR3 DNA reads TGTGCCAGCAGAATTCAGGTATCCCTCCACGAGCAGTACTTC.